Listed below are T cell receptor beta chains from one sample, sequenced in a study of blood T cell repertoires in COVID-19. Produced via immunoSEQ multiplex PCR; TCRdb's table is partial and in-frame only. The sample has around 280,000 clones, around 90% seen once; the top ten hold approximately 1.5%. Specimen: PBMCs or T cells enriched from blood (not recorded which). These receptors all come from a woman in her forties who had recovered from COVID-19. Both conserved end residues are part of each CDR3. A D gene is named only where the DNA matches it firmly. Only some rows state a clone size, as once, few, many or a class for expanded clones.

v_call	j_call	clone_size	cdr3_length	d_call	cdr3_nt	cdr3_aa
TRBV7-9	TRBJ1-4	-	17	-	TGTGCCAGCATCCACGAGGAGAGTATCTCAACTAATGAAAAACTGTTTTTT	CASIHEESISTNEKLFF
TRBV4-2	TRBJ2-1	-	17	TRBD1	TGTGCCAGCAGCCAAAGCCCTCAGGGGACAGGGGAGAATGAGCAGTTCTTC	CASSQSPQGTGENEQFF
TRBV12-5	TRBJ1-2	-	15	-	TGTGCTAGTGGTTCACAGGGTTCCCCTAACTATGGCTACACCTTC	CASGSQGSPNYGYTF
TRBV19	TRBJ1-5	once	15	TRBD1	TGTGCCAGTAGTTGGGACAGCCGGGGGAATCAGCCCCAGCATTTT	CASSWDSRGNQPQHF
TRBV5-4	TRBJ2-7	-	14	-	TGTGCCAGCAGCTTTAGGACAGTTCCCTACGAGCAGTACTTC	CASSFRTVPYEQYF
TRBV11-2	TRBJ2-2	-	15	TRBD2	TGTGCCAGCAGCCCCCGAGCGGGGCCCACCGGGGAGCTGTTTTTT	CASSPRAGPTGELFF
TRBV7-3	TRBJ2-1	-	19	TRBD2	TGTGCCAGCAGCTCGACCGGACTAGCGGGACTGAGCACCTACAATGAGCAGTTCTTC	CASSSTGLAGLSTYNEQFF
TRBV30	TRBJ1-2	-	12	-	TGTGCCTGTCCCGGGACAAGCTATGGCTACACCTTC	CACPGTSYGYTF
TRBV12-3/TRBV12-4	TRBJ1-2	-	12	-	TGTGCCAGCAGTCTCACGACACATGGCTACACCTTC	CASSLTTHGYTF
TRBV3-1/TRBV3-2	TRBJ2-1	-	15	-	TGTGCCAGCAGCACCCCGGGACAATTCTACAATGAGCAGTTCTTC	CASSTPGQFYNEQFF